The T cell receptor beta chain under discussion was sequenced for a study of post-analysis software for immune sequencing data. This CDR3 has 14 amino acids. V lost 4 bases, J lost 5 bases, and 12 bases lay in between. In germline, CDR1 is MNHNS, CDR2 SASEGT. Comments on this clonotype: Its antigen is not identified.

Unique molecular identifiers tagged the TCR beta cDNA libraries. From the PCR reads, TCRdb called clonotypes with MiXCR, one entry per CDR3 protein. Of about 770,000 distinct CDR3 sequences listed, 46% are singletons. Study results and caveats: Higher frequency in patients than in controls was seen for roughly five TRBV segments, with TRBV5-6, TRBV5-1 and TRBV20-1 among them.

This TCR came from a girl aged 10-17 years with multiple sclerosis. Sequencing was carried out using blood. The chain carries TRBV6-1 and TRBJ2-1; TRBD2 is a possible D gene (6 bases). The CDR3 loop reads CASSVIGGNNEQFF. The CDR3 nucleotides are TGTGCCAGCAGTGTAATAGGAGGGAACAATGAGCAGTTCTTC.